This entry lists 32 T cell receptor beta chains sequenced from one sample in a study of T cells expressing NK-cell markers (dated by TCRdb to the early 2020s). Libraries were built with 5' RACE. Sequenced on an Illumina HiSeq 2000. Reads reprocessed by TCRdb are summarized as one entry per CDR3 protein sequence, and DNA is absent. For this sample, the table gives some 150,000 distinct CDR3 sequences. The top ten constitute roughly 12% of the sample. The material sequenced was blood T cells: a sorted CD56 or NKG2C T cell subset, CD4+ or CD8+ T cells, or bulk PBMC T cells (not recorded which). These receptors were taken from a man in his late teens or twenties in good health. Donor details come from another sample of the same person, matched by shared clones.

V gene TRBV12-3 or TRBV12-4 combines with J gene TRBJ2-5. The CDR3 runs 13 residues. CDR3 loop: CASSLENQETQYF.

The gene calls are TRBV7-2 and TRBJ2-5. The germline CDR1 and CDR2 sequences are SGHTA and FQGNSA. This CDR3 is 15 amino acids long. CDR3 region: CASSFLRPLQETQYF.

J is TRBJ2-3 and V is TRBV7-2; TCRdb reports TRBD1, a call that lacks DNA to check it against. The V gene's germline CDR1 is SGHTA and CDR2 FQGNSA. This CDR3 region has 14 residues. The CDR3 loop is CASSFVGGTDTQYF.

This chain uses TRBV28 with TRBJ2-3; TCRdb proposes TRBD1, but this gene call is untestable without DNA. Germline values: CDR1 MDHEN, CDR2 SYDVKM. The CDR3 spans 16 residues. The CDR3 is CASSSPTGLLTDTQYF.

The chain uses TRBV3-1 and TRBJ2-5; TCRdb designates TRBD2, a call that cannot be tested without DNA. Germline values: CDR1 LGHDT, CDR2 YNNKEL (reference sequence). This CDR3 is 16 amino acids long. CDR3 protein: CASSPGTSGSGETQYF.

This chain connects TRBV4-2 to TRBJ2-7. CDR3 length: 14 amino acids. The germline V gene has CDR1 LGHNA and CDR2 YNFKEQ. CDR3 residues: CASSQESLPAEQYF.

This sequence joins TRBV9 and TRBJ2-1; TCRdb's D call of TRBD2 is untestable without DNA. Looked up from germline, CDR1 is SGDLS and CDR2 is YYNGEE. The CDR3 runs to 17 residues. The CDR3 loop is CASSVPILAGGPDEQFF.

The chain recombines TRBV2 with TRBJ1-4. CDR3 length: 14 amino acids. CDR1 is SNHLY and CDR2 is FYNNEI in the germline V gene. The CDR3 loop is CASTGSPVGEKLFF.

The V call is TRBV7-8, the J call TRBJ2-3; the D gene TCRdb calls, TRBD1, cannot be checked with no DNA. CDR1 and CDR2 from the germline V gene are SGHVS and FQNEAQ. CDR3 length: 14 residues. The CDR3 region is CASSLGRDADTQYF.

The chain carries TRBV5-6 and TRBJ2-2; without DNA, the TCRdb call of TRBD2 cannot be checked. CDR1 is SGHDT and CDR2 is YYEEEE in the germline V gene. The CDR3 is 16 residues long. This CDR3 is CASSGLAGTNTGELFF.

J is TRBJ2-2 and V is TRBV29-1; absent DNA, TCRdb's TRBD1 call cannot be checked. The CDR3 extends over 15 amino acids. In germline, CDR1 is SQVTM, CDR2 ANQGSEA. The chain's CDR3 is CSVETGHFNTGELFF.

The rearrangement links TRBV4-1 to TRBJ2-3. Germline assignment: CDR1 MGHRA and CDR2 YSYEKL. CDR3 length: 15 residues. The CDR3 loop reads CASSQGSLAPDTQYF.

The genes are TRBV9 and TRBJ2-2; the D call of TRBD1 rests on TCRdb alone, since no DNA is present to check it. This CDR3 has 15 residues. From germline, CDR1 is SGDLS and CDR2 YYNGEE. CDR3 loop: CASSLGRDRTGELFF.

The chain recombines TRBV24-1 with TRBJ2-1. The CDR3 length is 15 residues. Germline V gives CDR1 KGHDR, CDR2 SFDVKD. The CDR3 loop reads CATSDPGTSYNEQFF.

The chain combines TRBV28 with TRBJ2-7; TCRdb outputs TRBD1, but without DNA this stays unchecked. The CDR3 extends over 14 amino acids. In germline, CDR1 is MDHEN, CDR2 SYDVKM. The CDR3 sequence: CASGGTESSYEQYF.

The chain is built from TRBV24-1 and TRBJ1-5. Germline lookup yields CDR1 KGHDR and CDR2 SFDVKD. The CDR3 loop spans 16 amino acids. CDR3 region: CATSDASGGSNQPQHF.

The rearrangement uses TRBV15 and TRBJ1-5. The CDR3 extends over 15 amino acids. The germline gives CDR1 LNHNV, CDR2 YYDKDF (reference sequence). CDR3 in amino acids: CATSREQNKNQPQHF.

The V and J genes are TRBV4-3 and TRBJ2-1; the TCRdb D gene call, TRBD2, has no DNA to confirm it. The CDR3 is made up of 16 amino acids. Germline loops: CDR1 LGHNA, CDR2 YSLEER. The CDR3 sequence: CASSLGTSRASNEQFF.

The J gene is TRBJ2-3, the V gene TRBV10-3; TCRdb lists TRBD1, though no DNA is available to test this call. CDR1 ENHRY and CDR2 SYGVKD come from the germline V gene. The CDR3 contains 14 residues. The CDR3 here is CAISDPGGTDTQYF.

The chain is built from TRBV5-4 and TRBJ2-3; the TCRdb call, TRBD2, lacks DNA for checking. There are 16 residues in the CDR3. The germline V gene encodes CDR1 SGHNT and CDR2 YYREEE (reference sequence). The CDR3: CASGLAGGKDTDTQYF.

CDR3: CASSLAPGEAEQYF. V and J are TRBV5-1 and TRBJ2-7; TCRdb's D call of TRBD1 is untestable without DNA. This CDR3 contains 14 residues. From germline, CDR1 is SGHRS and CDR2 YFSETQ.

The CDR3 region is CASSLYVLETDTQYF. This chain connects TRBV27 to TRBJ2-3. The CDR3 spans 15 residues. Germline lookup yields CDR1 MNHEY and CDR2 SMNVEV (reference sequence).

The chain carries TRBV7-9 and TRBJ2-7; TCRdb proposes TRBD1, but this gene call is untestable without DNA. Germline V gene data show CDR1 as SEHNR and CDR2 as FQNEAQ (reference sequence). CDR3 length: 16 amino acids. CDR3: CASSSTWTGEAYEQYF.

This sequence joins TRBV29-1 and TRBJ1-2; the TRBD1 assignment by TCRdb is unverifiable without DNA. The CDR3 consists of 14 residues. Germline CDR1 and CDR2: SQVTM and ANQGSEA. CDR3 sequence reads: CSVGVVDTDYGYTF.

This sequence joins TRBV19 and TRBJ2-1; TCRdb's assignment of TRBD2 cannot be checked, as there is no DNA. Germline CDR1 reads LNHDA; CDR2 reads SQIVND (reference sequence). The CDR3 is made up of 15 amino acids. CDR3 region: CASSILAGTHNEQFF.

The chain employs TRBV15 and TRBJ2-2; the D call of TRBD2 rests on TCRdb alone, since no DNA is present to check it. CDR3 length equals 16 residues. Germline CDR1 and CDR2: LNHNV and YYDKDF (reference sequence). This CDR3 reads CATSRDAGANTGELFF.

The rearrangement uses TRBV20-1 and TRBJ2-3; TCRdb's assignment of TRBD1 cannot be checked, as there is no DNA. The CDR3 consists of 13 residues. Germline CDR1 reads DFQATT; CDR2 reads SNEGSKA (reference sequence). This CDR3 is CSASRGRTDTQYF.

The rearrangement uses TRBV15 and TRBJ2-1. The CDR3 is 15 amino acids. Germline CDR1 and CDR2: LNHNV and YYDKDF (reference sequence). The chain's CDR3 is CATSRSGISYNEQFF.

The V and J genes are TRBV19 and TRBJ2-1; the TRBD1 assignment by TCRdb is unverifiable without DNA. This CDR3 has 17 residues. Germline V gene data show CDR1 as LNHDA and CDR2 as SQIVND (reference sequence). The CDR3 sequence: CASSPPRPGQGENEQFF. Drawing the rest from reference TRBV19 and TRBJ2-1, the complete variable domain is DGGITQSPKYLFRKEGQNVTLSCEQNLNHDAMYWYRQDPGQGLRLIYYSQIVNDFQKGDIAEGYSVSREKKESFPLTVTSAQKNPTAFYLCASSPPRPGQGENEQFFGPGTRLTVL.

This rearrangement joins TRBV6-5 to TRBJ2-2; TCRdb reports TRBD1, a call that lacks DNA to check it against. From germline, CDR1 is MNHEY and CDR2 SVGAGI. This CDR3 has 15 residues. The CDR3 is CASSYSGGPSGELFF.

V and J are TRBV6-2 or TRBV6-3 and TRBJ2-1; TCRdb's assignment of TRBD2 cannot be checked, as there is no DNA. The CDR3 has 15 residues. Looked up from germline, CDR1 is MNHEY and CDR2 is SVGEGT. CDR3 loop: CASSYAASGLNEQFF.

The chain is built from TRBV7-6 and TRBJ1-2. CDR3 size: 16 residues. In germline, CDR1 is SGHVS, CDR2 FNYEAQ. CDR3 in amino acids: CASSLEVEGTSYGYTF. The entire variable domain, with the rest obtained from reference TRBV7-6 and TRBJ1-2, is as follows: GAGVSQSPRYKVTKRGQDVALRCDPISGHVSLYWYRQALGQGPEFLTYFNYEAQQDKSGLPNDRFSAERPEGSISTLTIQRTEQRDSAMYRCASSLEVEGTSYGYTFGSGTRLTVV.